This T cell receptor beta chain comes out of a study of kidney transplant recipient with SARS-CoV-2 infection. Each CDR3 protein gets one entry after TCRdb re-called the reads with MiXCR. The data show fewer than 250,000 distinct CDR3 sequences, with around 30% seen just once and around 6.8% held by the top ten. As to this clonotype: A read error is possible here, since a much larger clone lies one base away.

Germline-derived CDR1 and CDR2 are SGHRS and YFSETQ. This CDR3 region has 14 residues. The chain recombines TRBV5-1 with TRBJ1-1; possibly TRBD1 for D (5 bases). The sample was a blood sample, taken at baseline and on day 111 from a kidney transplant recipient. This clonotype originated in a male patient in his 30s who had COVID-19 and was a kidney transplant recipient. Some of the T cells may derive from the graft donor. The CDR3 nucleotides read TGCGCCAACAGCTTGACCGGGCAGGGCACTGAAGCTTTCTTT. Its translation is CANSLTGQGTEAFF. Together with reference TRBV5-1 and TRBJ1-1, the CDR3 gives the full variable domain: KAGVTQTPRYLIKTRGQQVTLSCSPISGHRSVSWYQQTPGQGLQFLFEYFSETQRNKGNFPGRFSGRQFSNSRSEMNVSTLELGDSALYLCANSLTGQGTEAFFGQGTRLTVV.